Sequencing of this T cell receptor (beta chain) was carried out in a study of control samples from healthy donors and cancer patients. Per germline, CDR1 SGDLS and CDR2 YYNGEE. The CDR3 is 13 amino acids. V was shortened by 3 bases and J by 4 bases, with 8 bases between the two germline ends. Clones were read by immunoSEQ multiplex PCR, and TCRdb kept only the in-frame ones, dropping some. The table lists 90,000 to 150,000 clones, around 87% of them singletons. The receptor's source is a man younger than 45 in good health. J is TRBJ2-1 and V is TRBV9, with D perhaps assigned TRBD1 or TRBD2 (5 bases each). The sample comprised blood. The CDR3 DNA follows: TGTGCCAGCAGCGGAGAGGGGTACAATGAGCAGTTCTTC. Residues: CASSGEGYNEQFF.